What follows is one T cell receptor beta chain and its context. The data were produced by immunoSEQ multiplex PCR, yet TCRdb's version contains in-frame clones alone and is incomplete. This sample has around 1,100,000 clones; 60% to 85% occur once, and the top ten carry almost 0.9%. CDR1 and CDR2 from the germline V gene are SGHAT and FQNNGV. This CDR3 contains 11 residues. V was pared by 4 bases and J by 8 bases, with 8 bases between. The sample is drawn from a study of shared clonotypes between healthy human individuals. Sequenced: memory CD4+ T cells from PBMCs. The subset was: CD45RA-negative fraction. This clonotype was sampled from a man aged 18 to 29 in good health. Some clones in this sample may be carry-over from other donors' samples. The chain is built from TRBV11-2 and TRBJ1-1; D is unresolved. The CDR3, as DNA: TGTGCCAGCAGCTCGCTCTACGAAGCTTTCTTT. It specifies CASSSLYEAFF.